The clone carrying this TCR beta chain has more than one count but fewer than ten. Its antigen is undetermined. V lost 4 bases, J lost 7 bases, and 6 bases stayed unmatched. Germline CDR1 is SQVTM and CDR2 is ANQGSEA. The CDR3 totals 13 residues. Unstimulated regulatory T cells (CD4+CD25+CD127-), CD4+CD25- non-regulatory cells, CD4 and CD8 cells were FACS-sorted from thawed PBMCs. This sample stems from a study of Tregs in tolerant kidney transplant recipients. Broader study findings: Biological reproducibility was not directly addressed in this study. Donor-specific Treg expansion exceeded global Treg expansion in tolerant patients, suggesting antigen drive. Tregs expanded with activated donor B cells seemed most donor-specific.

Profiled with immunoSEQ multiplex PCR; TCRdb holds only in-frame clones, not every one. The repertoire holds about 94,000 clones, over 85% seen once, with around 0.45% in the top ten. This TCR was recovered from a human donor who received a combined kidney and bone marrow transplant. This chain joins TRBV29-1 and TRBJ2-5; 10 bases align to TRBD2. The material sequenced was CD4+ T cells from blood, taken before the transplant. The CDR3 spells CSVVASGRGTQYF. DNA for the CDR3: TGCAGCGTTGTGGCTAGCGGGAGAGGGACCCAGTACTTC.